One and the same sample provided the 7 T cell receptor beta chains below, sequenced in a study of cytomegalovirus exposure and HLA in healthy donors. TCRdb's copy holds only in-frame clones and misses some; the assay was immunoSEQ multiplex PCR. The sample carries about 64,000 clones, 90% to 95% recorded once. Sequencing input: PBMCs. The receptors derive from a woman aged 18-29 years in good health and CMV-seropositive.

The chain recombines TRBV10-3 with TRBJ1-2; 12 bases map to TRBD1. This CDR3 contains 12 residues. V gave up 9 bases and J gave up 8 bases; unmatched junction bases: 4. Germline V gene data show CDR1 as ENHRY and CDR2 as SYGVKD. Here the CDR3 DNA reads TGTGCCATAGGGGACAGGGGGCTCGGCTACACCTTC. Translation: CAIGDRGLGYTF.

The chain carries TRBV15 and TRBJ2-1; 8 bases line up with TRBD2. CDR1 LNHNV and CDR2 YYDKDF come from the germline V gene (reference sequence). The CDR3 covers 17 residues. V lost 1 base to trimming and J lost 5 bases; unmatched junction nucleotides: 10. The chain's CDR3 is CATSRVRTSSLNNEQFF. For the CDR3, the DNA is TGTGCCACCAGCAGAGTACGGACTAGCTCCCTTAACAATGAGCAGTTCTTC. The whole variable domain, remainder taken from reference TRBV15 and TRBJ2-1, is DAMVIQNPRYQVTQFGKPVTLSCSQTLNHNVMYWYQQKSSQAPKLLFHYYDKDFNNEADTPDNFQSRRPNTSFCFLDIRSPGLGDTAMYLCATSRVRTSSLNNEQFFGPGTRLTVL.

This CDR3 is CASSATGGGYGYTF. The CDR3 DNA follows: TGTGCCAGCAGTGCCACAGGGGGCGGCTATGGCTACACCTTC. The chain carries TRBV6-4 and TRBJ1-2, with 9 bases fitting TRBD1. This CDR3 has 14 residues. V shed 4 bases, J shed 4 bases, and the junction held 4 bases outside the gene matches. CDR1 and CDR2 from the germline V gene are MRHNA and SNTAGT.

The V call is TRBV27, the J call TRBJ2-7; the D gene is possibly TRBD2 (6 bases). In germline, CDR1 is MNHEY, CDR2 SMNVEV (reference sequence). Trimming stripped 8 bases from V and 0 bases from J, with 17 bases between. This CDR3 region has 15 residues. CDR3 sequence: CASRYAGGLSYEQYF. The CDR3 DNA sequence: TGTGCCAGCCGCTACGCCGGGGGACTCTCCTACGAGCAGTACTTC.

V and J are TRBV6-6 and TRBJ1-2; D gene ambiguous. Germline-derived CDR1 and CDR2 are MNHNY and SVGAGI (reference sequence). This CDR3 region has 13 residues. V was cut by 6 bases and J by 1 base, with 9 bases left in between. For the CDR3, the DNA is TGTGCCAGCAGAGGCGGGGTTAACTATGGCTACACCTTC. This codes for CASRGGVNYGYTF.

The CDR3 here is CASSEAGQINYGYTF. In DNA, the CDR3 is TGTGCCAGCAGTGAAGCGGGACAGATTAACTATGGCTACACCTTC. The chain couples TRBV6-1 to TRBJ1-2; 7 nucleotides line up with TRBD1. CDR3 length: 15 amino acids. The V segment lost 0 bases and the J segment 1 base; nucleotides outside the gene matches: 2. CDR1 and CDR2 (germline): MNHNS, SASEGT.

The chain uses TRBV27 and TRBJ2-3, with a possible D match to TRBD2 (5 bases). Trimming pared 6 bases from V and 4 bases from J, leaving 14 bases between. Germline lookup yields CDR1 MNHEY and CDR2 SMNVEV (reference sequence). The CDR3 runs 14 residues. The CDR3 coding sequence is TGTGCCAGCAGCCTTCGGCCCGGGGCAGATACGCAGTATTTT. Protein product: CASSLRPGADTQYF.